Below are 30 T cell receptor beta chains sequenced from a single sample in a study of cytomegalovirus exposure and HLA in healthy donors. The PCR employed 60 Vbeta primers together with 13 Jbeta primers. Measured with immunoSEQ multiplex PCR; TCRdb has only the in-frame clones, and not every one. The table records 150,000 to 200,000 clones, roughly 75% of them present only once. Sequenced material: PBMCs. The receptors here all came from a woman aged 40 to 49 in good health and CMV-seropositive.

This clone was counted once. This chain links TRBV11-3 with TRBJ2-1; a weak D match, TRBD2 (5 bases). Trimming removed 1 base at V and 7 bases at J, with 11 bases between. From germline, CDR1 is SGHNT and CDR2 YENEEA. CDR3 length: 14 residues. The CDR3: CASSLGSGYNEQFF. CDR3 bases: TGTGCCAGCAGCTTAGGATCGGGGTATAATGAGCAGTTCTTC.

The rearrangement joins TRBV7-3 to TRBJ2-5; no firm D call. The CDR3 contains 13 residues. Germline CDR1 SGHTA, CDR2 FQGTGA. V was pared by 1 base and J by 4 bases, with 7 bases between. CDR3 loop: CASSLRLGETQYF. The CDR3 DNA reads TGTGCCAGCAGCTTAAGGCTTGGAGAGACCCAGTACTTC.

The genes are TRBV7-6 and TRBJ2-7; D is possibly TRBD2 (6 bases). CDR1 SGHVS and CDR2 FNYEAQ come from the germline V gene. V lost 4 bases, J lost 1 base, and 11 bases lay in between. The CDR3 length is 14 residues. DNA for the CDR3: TGTGCCAGCAGCTGGGGGGAACTATCCTACGAGCAGTACTTC. Translating it yields CASSWGELSYEQYF.

The chain employs TRBV18 and TRBJ2-3; TRBD2 matches 7 bases. This CDR3 has 15 residues. The germline V gene has CDR1 KGHSH and CDR2 LQKENI. With V trimmed by 2 bases and J by 3 bases, 5 bases remained unmatched. CDR3 sequence (DNA): TGTGCCAGCTCACCAGGGGGGGGAAGAACAGATACGCAGTATTTT. Translating gives CASSPGGGRTDTQYF.

This chain links TRBV27 with TRBJ1-2; no firm D call. The V end was cut by 6 bases, the J end by 2 bases, with 10 bases between. This CDR3 is built from 13 residues. Germline lookup yields CDR1 MNHEY and CDR2 SMNVEV (reference sequence). CDR3 loop: CASRLDGNYGYTF. CDR3 bases: TGTGCCAGCAGACTAGACGGAAACTATGGCTACACCTTC.

The CDR3 here is CASSLDRNNEQFF. The CDR3 nucleotides read TGTGCCAGCAGCTTAGATCGTAACAATGAGCAGTTCTTC. The rearrangement links TRBV11-2 to TRBJ2-1; D remains ambiguous. The CDR3 extends over 13 amino acids. The ends were cut back, 0 bases at V and 5 bases at J, with 5 bases in the middle. Germline loops: CDR1 SGHAT, CDR2 FQNNGV.

The chain employs TRBV6-6 and TRBJ2-1; D may be TRBD2 (6 bases). The V and J ends lost 0 bases and 6 bases respectively, with 12 bases between them. This CDR3 is built from 15 residues. Germline V lookup: CDR1 MNHNY, CDR2 SVGAGI (reference sequence). DNA of the CDR3: TGTGCCAGCAGTTACTCGGGGACTCCGTCCAATGAGCAGTTCTTC. The encoded protein is CASSYSGTPSNEQFF.

The CDR3 loop is CATSRERSANEQFF. The CDR3 DNA reads as TGTGCCACCAGCAGAGAGAGGTCGGCCAATGAGCAGTTCTTC. This rearrangement joins TRBV15 to TRBJ2-1; D not resolved. CDR3 length: 14 residues. Trimming pared 0 bases from V and 6 bases from J, leaving 9 bases between. Germline loops: CDR1 LNHNV, CDR2 YYDKDF (reference sequence).

CDR3 in DNA: TGTGCCAGCAGCCAAGATCAACTAGCGGGAGCCGAGCAGTACTTC. Its protein is CASSQDQLAGAEQYF. The gene calls are TRBV14 and TRBJ2-7; 11 bases map to TRBD2. The J segment lost 6 bases and the V segment lost 0 bases, leaving 4 bases of the junction unmatched. Germline CDR1 reads SGHDN; CDR2 reads FVKESK. The CDR3 consists of 15 residues.

In its sample, this clone was seen once. J is TRBJ2-3 and V is TRBV5-1; TRBD1 agrees at 10 bases. From germline, CDR1 is SGHRS and CDR2 YFSETQ. CDR3 length: 16 residues. Losses at the gene ends were 3 bases for V and 3 bases for J; bases not matched to a gene: 7. The CDR3 reads CASSSTGGRITDTQYF. The CDR3 region has the DNA TGCGCCAGCAGCTCGACAGGGGGCAGGATAACAGATACGCAGTATTTT.

The chain employs TRBV5-6 and TRBJ2-3, with D hard to call. The CDR3 is made up of 13 amino acids. The germline V and J ends were trimmed by 0 bases and 5 bases, with 7 bases remaining between them. Per germline, CDR1 SGHDT and CDR2 YYEEEE. DNA of the CDR3: TGTGCCAGCAGCTTGGAAAGACTAGATACGCAGTATTTT. Translated: CASSLERLDTQYF. The full variable domain, its missing parts supplied by reference TRBV5-6 and TRBJ2-3, is DAGVTQSPTHLIKTRGQQVTLRCSPKSGHDTVSWYQQALGQGPQFIFQYYEEEERQRGNFPDRFSGHQFPNYSSELNVNALLLGDSALYLCASSLERLDTQYFGPGTRLTVL.

The chain employs TRBV27 and TRBJ2-1; TRBD1 matches at 8 bases. There are 14 residues in the CDR3. Germline CDR1 and CDR2: MNHEY and SMNVEV (reference sequence). V was clipped by 7 bases and J by 5 bases; unmatched bases: 7. The CDR3 nucleotides are TGTGCCAGCACCCGACAGGGGTCGAACAATGAGCAGTTCTTC. It encodes CASTRQGSNNEQFF.

The genes are TRBV15 and TRBJ2-1; TRBD1 is a possible D gene (5 bases). Trimming removed 0 bases from V and 6 bases from J, with 12 bases in between. Germline V gene sequence: CDR1 LNHNV, CDR2 YYDKDF (reference sequence). This CDR3 region has 15 residues. The DNA of the CDR3 is TGTGCCACCAGCAGAGATAGTATAGGGGCCAATGAGCAGTTCTTC. Encoded protein: CATSRDSIGANEQFF. Full variable domain (missing parts from reference TRBV15 and TRBJ2-1): DAMVIQNPRYQVTQFGKPVTLSCSQTLNHNVMYWYQQKSSQAPKLLFHYYDKDFNNEADTPDNFQSRRPNTSFCFLDIRSPGLGDTAMYLCATSRDSIGANEQFFGPGTRLTVL.

The gene calls are TRBV18 and TRBJ2-1; TRBD2 matches at 7 bases. In germline, CDR1 is KGHSH, CDR2 LQKENI. V gave up 6 bases and J gave up 2 bases; unmatched junction bases: 13. CDR3 size: 17 residues. The CDR3 here is CASSPASGGSTYNEQFF. CDR3 DNA: TGTGCCAGCTCCCCCGCATCCGGCGGGAGTACCTACAATGAGCAGTTCTTC. Filled out from reference TRBV18 and TRBJ2-1, the complete variable domain reads NAGVMQNPRHLVRRRGQEARLRCSPMKGHSHVYWYRQLPEEGLKFMVYLQKENIIDESGMPKERFSAEFPKEGPSILRIQQVVRGDSAAYFCASSPASGGSTYNEQFFGPGTRLTVL.

This clone was observed once. The chain employs TRBV19 and TRBJ2-4; 11 nucleotides match TRBD2. Germline CDR1 reads LNHDA; CDR2 reads SQIVND (reference sequence). Trimming at V came to 5 bases and at J to 0 bases, leaving 12 bases not matched to a gene. The CDR3 has 19 amino acids. CDR3 in amino acids: CASSVAGGIGLEAKNIQYF. For the CDR3, the DNA is TGTGCCAGTAGTGTAGCGGGAGGGATCGGATTGGAAGCCAAAAACATTCAGTACTTC.

The chain uses TRBV5-5 and TRBJ2-7; 8 bases fit TRBD1. CDR1 is SGHKS and CDR2 is YYEKEE in the germline V gene (reference sequence). The CDR3 runs to 16 residues. The trim removed 4 bases at V and 0 bases at J, leaving 9 bases unmatched. The CDR3 is CASSPTGGRSSYEQYF. DNA for the CDR3: TGTGCCAGCAGCCCCACAGGGGGACGGAGCTCCTACGAGCAGTACTTC.

This CDR3 is CASATSGETQYF. In DNA form, the CDR3 reads TGTGCCAGCGCGACAAGCGGGGAGACCCAGTACTTC. This chain links TRBV7-2 with TRBJ2-5; tentatively, D is TRBD2 (6 bases). V was shortened by 8 bases and J by 5 bases, with 12 bases between the two germline ends. This CDR3 has 12 amino acids. Germline-derived CDR1 and CDR2 are SGHTA and FQGNSA.

V gene TRBV4-1 combines with J gene TRBJ1-5; 9 bases are a match to TRBD1. CDR3 length: 15 amino acids. The ends lost 0 bases at V and 5 bases at J; junction bases unmatched: 2. In germline, CDR1 is MGHRA, CDR2 YSYEKL. CDR3 sequence: CASSQDRTGDQPQHF. The CDR3 DNA sequence: TGCGCCAGCAGCCAAGACAGGACAGGGGATCAGCCCCAGCATTTT.

This chain uses TRBV10-2 with TRBJ2-3, with TRBD2 matching over 10 bases. The CDR3 has 18 residues. Germline trimming cut 0 bases from V and 3 bases from J; bases unmatched to any gene: 9. Germline V gene sequence: CDR1 WSHSY, CDR2 SAAADI. In DNA form, the CDR3 reads TGCGCCAGCAGTGAGTCGAGGGCTAGCGGGAGTAGGACAGATACGCAGTATTTT. As protein: CASSESRASGSRTDTQYF.

The chain employs TRBV19 and TRBJ1-4; D call uncertain. V lost 3 bases to trimming and J lost 8 bases, with 16 bases between them. This CDR3 region has 15 residues. The germline gives CDR1 LNHDA, CDR2 SQIVND (reference sequence). CDR3 sequence (DNA): TGTGCCAGTAGTATTGGTCGGGGAATATCGGAAAAACTGTTTTTT. Protein: CASSIGRGISEKLFF.

V is TRBV18 and J is TRBJ1-5, with TRBD1 identical over 9 bases. The J segment lost 8 bases and the V segment lost 4 bases, leaving 9 bases of the junction unmatched. CDR3 length equals 15 residues. Germline CDR1 reads KGHSH; CDR2 reads LQKENI. CDR3 loop: CASSLGTGPTEPQHF. The DNA for the CDR3 is TGTGCCAGCTCACTGGGGACAGGGCCAACTGAGCCCCAGCATTTT.

This chain joins TRBV7-8 and TRBJ2-3, with a tentative D call TRBD1 (6 bases). The CDR3 sequence is 15 residues long. The V gene's germline CDR1 is SGHVS and CDR2 FQNEAQ. V was pared by 0 bases and J by 3 bases, with 10 bases between. The CDR3 loop reads CASSLAHRATDTQYF. CDR3 DNA: TGTGCCAGCAGCTTAGCACACAGGGCGACAGATACGCAGTATTTT. The full variable domain, rest sourced from reference TRBV7-8 and TRBJ2-3, is GAGVSQSPRYKVAKRGQDVALRCDPISGHVSLFWYQQALGQGPEFLTYFQNEAQLDKSGLPSDRFFAERPEGSVSTLKIQRTQQEDSAVYLCASSLAHRATDTQYFGPGTRLTVL.

The V and J genes are TRBV2 and TRBJ2-1; TRBD2 matches 15 bases. The CDR3 extends over 16 amino acids. Unmatched junction bases numbered 1, after V lost 4 bases and J lost 3 bases. Germline V gene lookup returns CDR1 SNHLY and CDR2 FYNNEI. The CDR3 DNA reads as TGTGCCAGCAGTGGGACTAGCGGGAGGGACTACAATGAGCAGTTCTTC. It specifies CASSGTSGRDYNEQFF.

The table lists this clone with a count of one. Other DNA sequences in the same sample also yield this CDR3. J is TRBJ1-1 and V is TRBV18; D is undetermined. Germline CDR1 KGHSH, CDR2 LQKENI. V was trimmed by 1 base and J by 1 base, leaving 7 bases between them. This CDR3 region has 14 residues. Here the CDR3 DNA reads TGTGCCAGCTCACCACTAGAGGGGAACACTGAAGCTTTCTTT. Translated, it gives CASSPLEGNTEAFF.

This rearrangement joins TRBV6-1 to TRBJ2-7; D possibly corresponds to TRBD2 (6 bases). This CDR3 region has 14 residues. In germline, CDR1 is MNHNS, CDR2 SASEGT. Trimming removed 6 bases from V and 4 bases from J, with 16 bases in between. CDR3: CASSRDFSGYEQYF. The CDR3 region has the DNA TGTGCCAGCAGCCGGGACTTCTCAGGGTACGAGCAGTACTTC.

This clone occurred once. The V and J genes are TRBV7-9 and TRBJ2-1; 10 nucleotides match TRBD1. The CDR3 spans 15 residues. The germline V gene has CDR1 SEHNR and CDR2 FQNEAQ (reference sequence). V was pared by 1 base and J by 6 bases, with 3 bases of the junction left unmatched. For the CDR3, the DNA is TGTGCCAGCAGCTTAGTCGGGACAGGGGTCAATGAGCAGTTCTTC. Protein: CASSLVGTGVNEQFF.

A few counts support this clone. The chain joins TRBV18 to TRBJ2-7; 8 nucleotides agree with TRBD1. The CDR3 has 15 amino acids. V dropped 2 bases and J dropped 0; count of bases not matched to a gene: 3. Looked up from germline, CDR1 is KGHSH and CDR2 is LQKENI. The chain's CDR3 is CASSPAGTGSYEQYF. DNA of the CDR3: TGTGCCAGCTCACCAGCCGGGACAGGCTCCTACGAGCAGTACTTC.

The rearrangement uses TRBV9 and TRBJ2-7; D possibly corresponds to TRBD2 (5 bases). CDR3 size: 18 residues. Trimming stripped 4 bases from V and 2 bases from J, with 25 bases between. The V gene's germline CDR1 is SGDLS and CDR2 YYNGEE. The CDR3, as DNA: TGTGCCAGCAGCCCAGAGGTAGGACGGGGAGATTATACCTACGAGCAGTACTTC. It is translated as CASSPEVGRGDYTYEQYF.

As for this clone: Sequence at one end of the junction differs from germline and may be a read error. This sequence joins TRBV29-1 and TRBJ2-1; D gene unclear. The CDR3 length is 12 residues. Germline CDR1 is SQVTM and CDR2 is ANQGSEA. The CDR3 DNA is TGCAGCGTTGTACGCCGAGCCAATGAGCGGTTCTTC. Residues: CSVVRRANERFF.

Note on this clone: Mismatch with germline at one junction end may stem from a read error. CDR3 protein: CASSQDRGLAGVF. CDR3 sequence (DNA): TGCGCCAGCAGCCAAGATAGGGGACTAGCGGGCGTCTTC. This chain connects TRBV4-1 to TRBJ2-7; 12 bases are a match to TRBD2. Germline CDR1 and CDR2: MGHRA and YSYEKL. CDR3 length: 13 residues.